A selection of T cell receptor beta chains follows, all from one sample in a study of CD8+ T cells in alopecia areata. Repertoires were generated with immunoSEQ multiplex PCR, while TCRdb's copy carries only in-frame clones and drops some. The sample lists under 4,500 clones, 60% to 75% occurring once. The specimen comprised skin, sampled at week 24, from a patient treated with tofacitinib. The receptor source for this set is a human donor with alopecia areata. Each CDR3 is given with its conserved first and last residue. D genes are given only for firm matches. Clone size is shown for a subset of rows, as once, few, many or a class of expanded clone.

V	size	J	D	DNA	CDR3
TRBV4-3	few	TRBJ2-7	-	TGCGCCAGCAGCCCCTCCGTGGGGAGCTCCTACGAGCAGTACTTC	CASSPSVGSSYEQYF
TRBV4-2	-	TRBJ2-1	TRBD2	TGTGCCAGCAGCCAAGAGCCTAGCGGCAGTCTCTCCTACAATGAGCAGTTCTTC	CASSQEPSGSLSYNEQFF
TRBV13	-	TRBJ2-7	-	TGTGCCAGCAGCCAAAGACTAGTCCCCTACGAGCAGTACTTC	CASSQRLVPYEQYF
TRBV4-3	-	TRBJ1-2	TRBD1	TGCGCCAGCAGCCCTTTGGGGACAGCACCTTATGGCTACACCTTC	CASSPLGTAPYGYTF
TRBV4-2	-	TRBJ2-5	TRBD2	TGTGCCAGCAGCCAACCCCCTAGCGGGGGGGGCTCAGGGGAGACCCAGTACTTC	CASSQPPSGGGSGETQYF
TRBV29-1	-	TRBJ2-3	TRBD2	TGCAGCGTTGATTCTAGCGGGGGGGAAGGGGATACGCAGTATTTT	CSVDSSGGEGDTQYF
TRBV5-6	-	TRBJ2-7	-	TGTGCCAGCAGCTTGGTTGGCAGGCGCTCCTACGAGCAGTACTTC	CASSLVGRRSYEQYF
TRBV5-1	-	TRBJ2-3	-	TGCGCCAGCAGCTTGTTAACCACAGGGGATACGCAGTATTTT	CASSLLTTGDTQYF
TRBV7-9	-	TRBJ2-3	TRBD1	TGTGCCAGCAGCCCCGGCTGTGGACAGGGGTCCACAGATACGCAGTATTTT	CASSPGCGQGSTDTQYF
TRBV7-9	-	TRBJ1-2	TRBD1	TGTGCCAGCAGCAGCCTAGGGACAGCTCCTAACTATGGCTACACCTTC	CASSSLGTAPNYGYTF
TRBV7-2	-	TRBJ2-3	TRBD2	TGTGCCAGCAGCCCCCAGGGCGGGGGGGCAGATACGCAGTATTTT	CASSPQGGGADTQYF
TRBV4-2	-	TRBJ1-4	-	TGTGCCAGCAGCCAAGATAAGGGGATACTCAATGAAAAACTGTTTTTT	CASSQDKGILNEKLFF
TRBV7-2	once	TRBJ1-1	-	TGTGCCAGCAGCTTAGCTGGGAGAGACACTGAAGCTTTCTTT	CASSLAGRDTEAFF
TRBV25-1	few	TRBJ1-6	-	TGTGCCAGCAGTGATGGGAGGGGGACGGGAAATTCACCCCTCCACTTT	CASSDGRGTGNSPLHF
TRBV7-8	-	TRBJ2-7	TRBD2	TGTGCCAGCAGCTTAGCGGCCGGGGACTACTACGAGCAGTACTTC	CASSLAAGDYYEQYF
TRBV7-8	once	TRBJ2-7	TRBD2	TGTGCCAGCAGCTTTACTAGCGGGGGGGCCTCCGAGCAGTACTTC	CASSFTSGGASEQYF
TRBV2	-	TRBJ2-5	TRBD1	TGTGCCAGCAGTGCCACCAGGACAGGGGCAGAGACCCAGTACTTC	CASSATRTGAETQYF
TRBV5-1	-	TRBJ2-5	-	TGCGCCAGCAGCTATAAAGAGACCCAGTACTTC	CASSYKETQYF
TRBV7-2	-	TRBJ1-2	-	TGTGCCAGCAGCCCACCACCCCCGGGCTATGGCTACACCTTC	CASSPPPPGYGYTF
TRBV9	-	TRBJ2-3	-	TGTGCCAGCGCCCGGCCTGGCACAGATACGCAGTATTTT	CASARPGTDTQYF
TRBV7-2	-	TRBJ2-7	TRBD2	TGTGCCATATTGAGGGAGGGGTACGAGCAGTACTTC	CAILREGYEQYF
TRBV11-2	-	TRBJ2-3	TRBD2	TGTGCCAGCAGCTTACTAGCGGGGGGAGGAGATACGCAGTATTTT	CASSLLAGGGDTQYF
TRBV29-1	once	TRBJ1-4	TRBD1	TGCAGCGTTCTCGGGACAGGGGAAGAAAAACTGTTTTTT	CSVLGTGEEKLFF
TRBV5-4	-	TRBJ2-6	TRBD1	TGTGCCAGCAGCTCAGGGGGCGACTCTGGGGCCAACGTCCTGACTTTC	CASSSGGDSGANVLTF
TRBV4-2	few	TRBJ2-7	-	TGTGCCAGCAGCTTAGGTGCAGGGACCTACGAGCAGTACTTC	CASSLGAGTYEQYF
TRBV5-1	few	TRBJ2-1	TRBD2	TGCGCCAGCAGCTTGCTAGCGGGGGGGTCGTACAATGAGCAGTTCTTC	CASSLLAGGSYNEQFF
TRBV20-1	-	TRBJ1-4	-	TGCAGTGCCTTTATGGATGAAAAACTGTTTTTT	CSAFMDEKLFF